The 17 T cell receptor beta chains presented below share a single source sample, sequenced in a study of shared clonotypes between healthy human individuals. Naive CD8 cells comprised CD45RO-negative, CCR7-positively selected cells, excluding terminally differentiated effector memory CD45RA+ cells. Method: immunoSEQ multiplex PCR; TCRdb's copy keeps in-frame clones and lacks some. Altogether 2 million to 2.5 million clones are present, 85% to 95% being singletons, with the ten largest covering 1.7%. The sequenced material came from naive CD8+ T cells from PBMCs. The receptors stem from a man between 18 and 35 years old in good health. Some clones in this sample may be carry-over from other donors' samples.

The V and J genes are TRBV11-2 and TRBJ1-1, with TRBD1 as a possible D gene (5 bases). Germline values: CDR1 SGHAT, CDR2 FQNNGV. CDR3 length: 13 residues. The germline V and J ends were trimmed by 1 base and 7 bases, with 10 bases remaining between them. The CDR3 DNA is TGTGCCAGCAGCTTAGCAGGGCTCGGTGAAGCTTTCTTT. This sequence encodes CASSLAGLGEAFF.

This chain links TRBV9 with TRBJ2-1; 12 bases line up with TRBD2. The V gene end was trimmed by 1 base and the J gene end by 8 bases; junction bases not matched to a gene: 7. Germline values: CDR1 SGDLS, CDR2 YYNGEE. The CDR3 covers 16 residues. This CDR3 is CASSVSVTSGSYEQFF. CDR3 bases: TGTGCCAGCAGCGTATCAGTGACTAGCGGGAGCTATGAGCAGTTCTTC.

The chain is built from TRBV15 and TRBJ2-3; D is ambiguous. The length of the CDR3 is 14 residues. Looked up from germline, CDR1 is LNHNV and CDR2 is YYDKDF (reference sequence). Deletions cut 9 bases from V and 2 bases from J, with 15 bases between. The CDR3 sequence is CATRATGYTDTQYF. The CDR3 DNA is TGTGCCACGCGAGCGACCGGGTACACAGATACGCAGTATTTT.

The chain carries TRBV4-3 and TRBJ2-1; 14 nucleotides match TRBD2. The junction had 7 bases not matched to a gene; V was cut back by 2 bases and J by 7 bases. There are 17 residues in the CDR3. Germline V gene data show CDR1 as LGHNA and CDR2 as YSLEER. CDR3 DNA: TGCGCCAGCAGCCAATCCGCAAGACTAGCGGGAGGGAATGAGCAGTTCTTC. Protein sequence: CASSQSARLAGGNEQFF.

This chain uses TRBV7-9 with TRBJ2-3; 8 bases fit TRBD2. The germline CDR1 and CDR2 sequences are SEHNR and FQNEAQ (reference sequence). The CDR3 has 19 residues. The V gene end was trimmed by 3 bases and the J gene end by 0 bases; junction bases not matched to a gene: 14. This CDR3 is CASSFKAGGGPTSTDTQYF. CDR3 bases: TGTGCCAGCAGCTTTAAGGCGGGAGGCGGCCCTACTAGCACAGATACGCAGTATTTT.

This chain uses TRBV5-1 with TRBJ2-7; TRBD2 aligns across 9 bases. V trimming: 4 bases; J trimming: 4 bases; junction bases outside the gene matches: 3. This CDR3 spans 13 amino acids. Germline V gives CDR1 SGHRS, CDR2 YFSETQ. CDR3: CASSATSGYEQYF. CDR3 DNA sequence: TGCGCCAGCAGCGCGACTAGCGGTTACGAGCAGTACTTC.

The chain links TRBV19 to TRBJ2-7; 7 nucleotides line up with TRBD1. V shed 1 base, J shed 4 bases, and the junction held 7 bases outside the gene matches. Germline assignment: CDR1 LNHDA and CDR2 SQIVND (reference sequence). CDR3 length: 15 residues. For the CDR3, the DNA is TGTGCCAGTAGTATAGGGCAAGGGGGCCTATACGAGCAGTACTTC. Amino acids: CASSIGQGGLYEQYF.

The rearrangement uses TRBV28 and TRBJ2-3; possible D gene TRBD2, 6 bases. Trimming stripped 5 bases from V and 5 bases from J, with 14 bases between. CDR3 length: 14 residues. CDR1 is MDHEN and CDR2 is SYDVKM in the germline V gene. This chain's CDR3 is CASSPGTQIDTQYF. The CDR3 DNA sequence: TGTGCCAGCAGTCCCGGGACTCAGATAGATACGCAGTATTTT.

CDR3 nucleotide sequence: TGTGCCAGCAGCACCTCGGCAGGGGGCCCTGGGGCCAACGTCCTGACTTTC. Translating it yields CASSTSAGGPGANVLTF. This chain uses TRBV7-3 with TRBJ2-6, with 8 bases matching TRBD1. With 5 bases clipped from V and 2 bases from J, the junction kept 8 bases outside the gene matches. The length of the CDR3 is 17 residues. Germline loops: CDR1 SGHTA, CDR2 FQGTGA.

The chain's CDR3 is CATSSLLSGNTIYF. In nucleotides, the CDR3 is TGTGCCACCAGCAGTTTATTGTCTGGAAACACCATATATTTT. The chain combines TRBV15 with TRBJ1-3; D unresolved. This CDR3 has 14 residues. Per germline, CDR1 LNHNV and CDR2 YYDKDF (reference sequence). V gave up 3 bases and J gave up 1 base, with 7 bases separating them. Complete variable domain (other parts from reference TRBV15 and TRBJ1-3): DAMVIQNPRYQVTQFGKPVTLSCSQTLNHNVMYWYQQKSSQAPKLLFHYYDKDFNNEADTPDNFQSRRPNTSFCFLDIRSPGLGDTAMYLCATSSLLSGNTIYFGEGSWLTVV.

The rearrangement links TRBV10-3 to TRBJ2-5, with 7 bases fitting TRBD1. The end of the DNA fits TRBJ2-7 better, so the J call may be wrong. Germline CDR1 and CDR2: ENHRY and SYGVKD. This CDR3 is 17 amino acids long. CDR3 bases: TGTGCCATCAGTGAATCGAGACAGGGTATAATCTCCTACGAGCAGTACTTC. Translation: CAISESRQGIISYEQYF.

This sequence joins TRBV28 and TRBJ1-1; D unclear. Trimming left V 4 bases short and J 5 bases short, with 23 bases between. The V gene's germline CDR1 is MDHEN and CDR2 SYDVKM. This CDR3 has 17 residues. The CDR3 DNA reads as TGTGCCAGCAGTTATGGGTTAGGTGGGCATGCTGGGACTGAAGCTTTCTTT. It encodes CASSYGLGGHAGTEAFF.

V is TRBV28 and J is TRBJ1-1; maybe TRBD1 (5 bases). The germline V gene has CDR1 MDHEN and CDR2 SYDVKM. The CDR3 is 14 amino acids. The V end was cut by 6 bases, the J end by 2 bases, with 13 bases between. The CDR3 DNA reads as TGTGCCAGCAGGTCTGGTGGGGCAAACACTGAAGCTTTCTTT. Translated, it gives CASRSGGANTEAFF.

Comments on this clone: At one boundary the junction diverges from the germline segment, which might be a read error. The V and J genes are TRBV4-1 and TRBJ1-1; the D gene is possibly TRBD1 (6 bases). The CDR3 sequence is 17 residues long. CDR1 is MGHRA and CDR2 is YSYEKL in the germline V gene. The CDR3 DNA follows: TGCGTCAGCAGCCAGGGGCCGCTTCGTGGGGAGAACACTGAAGCTTTCTTT. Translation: CVSSQGPLRGENTEAFF.

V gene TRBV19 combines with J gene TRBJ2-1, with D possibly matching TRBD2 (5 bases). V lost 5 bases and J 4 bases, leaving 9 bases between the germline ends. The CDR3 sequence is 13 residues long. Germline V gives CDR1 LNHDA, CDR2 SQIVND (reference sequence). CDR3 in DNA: TGTGCCAGTAGTCCGGGAACTTACAATGAGCAGTTCTTC. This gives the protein CASSPGTYNEQFF. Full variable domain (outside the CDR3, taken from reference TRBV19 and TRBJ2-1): DGGITQSPKYLFRKEGQNVTLSCEQNLNHDAMYWYRQDPGQGLRLIYYSQIVNDFQKGDIAEGYSVSREKKESFPLTVTSAQKNPTAFYLCASSPGTYNEQFFGPGTRLTVL.

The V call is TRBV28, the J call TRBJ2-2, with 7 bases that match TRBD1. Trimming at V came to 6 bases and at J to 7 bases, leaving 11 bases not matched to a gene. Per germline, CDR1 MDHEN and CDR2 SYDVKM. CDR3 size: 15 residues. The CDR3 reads CASSLDRSRDGELFF. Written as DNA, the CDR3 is TGTGCCAGCAGCCTGGACAGGTCAAGGGACGGGGAGCTGTTTTTT.

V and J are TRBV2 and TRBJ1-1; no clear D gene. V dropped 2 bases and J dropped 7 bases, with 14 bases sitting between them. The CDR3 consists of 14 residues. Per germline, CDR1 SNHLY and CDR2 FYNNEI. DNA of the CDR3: TGTGCCAGCAGTGAACGGGCGACGTGGGGTGAAGCTTTCTTT. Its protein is CASSERATWGEAFF.